The 6 T cell receptor beta chains reported below all come from one sample, sequenced in a study of cytomegalovirus exposure and HLA in healthy donors (dated by TCRdb to 2016 to 2017). The receptor library was made with the immunoSEQ multiplex PCR assay. For the multiplex PCR, a mixture combining 60 forward primers for TCR Vbeta segments and 13 reverse primers for TCR Jbeta segments was used. TCRdb took this table from immuneACCESS and kept in-frame rearrangements with V and J called. Such tables lack part of the clones; where checked against another copy, unresolved V genes explain under half of the gap, and the rest is unexplained. This sample lists about 130,000 clones; around 73% were detected once. 9.5% to 13% of the sample is held by the ten biggest clonotypes. Sequencing used PBMCs. The origin of the receptors is a man aged 25 to 45 in good health and CMV-seropositive.

Here the CDR3 reads CASSVGPAGDYEQYF. Written as DNA, the CDR3 is TGTGCCAGCAGCGTAGGGCCAGCCGGAGATTACGAGCAGTACTTC. V gene TRBV9 combines with J gene TRBJ2-7; D ambiguous. Trimming cost V 0 bases and J 4 bases, with 14 bases left between them. CDR1 and CDR2 from the germline V gene are SGDLS and YYNGEE. This CDR3 region has 15 residues.

This rearrangement joins TRBV5-6 to TRBJ1-4; 7 bases map to TRBD1. CDR3 length equals 14 residues. The V gene end was trimmed by 6 bases and the J gene end by 10 bases; junction bases not matched to a gene: 12. The germline V gene encodes CDR1 SGHDT and CDR2 YYEEEE. For the CDR3, the DNA is TGTGCCAGCACTCCTGGGACAGTTAGCGCAAAACTGTTTTTT. It translates to CASTPGTVSAKLFF.

The V call is TRBV27, the J call TRBJ2-2; D unresolved. Germline CDR1 reads MNHEY; CDR2 reads SMNVEV (reference sequence). The CDR3 has 13 amino acids. V was pared by 3 bases and J by 5 bases, with 7 bases between. In nucleotides, the CDR3 is TGTGCCAGCAGTTTGACGAGGACCGGGGAGCTGTTTTTT. Translation: CASSLTRTGELFF.

The rearrangement uses TRBV5-6 and TRBJ2-2; 11 bases are a match to TRBD2. The J segment lost 6 bases and the V segment lost 5 bases, leaving 3 bases of the junction unmatched. CDR1 SGHDT and CDR2 YYEEEE come from the germline V gene. The CDR3 spans 14 residues. CDR3 nucleotide sequence: TGTGCCAGCAGACTACTAGCGGGAGCCGGGGAGCTGTTTTTT. As protein: CASRLLAGAGELFF. The whole variable domain, remainder taken from reference TRBV5-6 and TRBJ2-2, is DAGVTQSPTHLIKTRGQQVTLRCSPKSGHDTVSWYQQALGQGPQFIFQYYEEEERQRGNFPDRFSGHQFPNYSSELNVNALLLGDSALYLCASRLLAGAGELFFGEGSRLTVL.

The chain has TRBV19 and TRBJ2-7; the match to TRBD2 covers 12 bases. Germline CDR1 and CDR2: LNHDA and SQIVND (reference sequence). V gave up 3 bases and J gave up 6 bases; unmatched junction bases: 6. This CDR3 is 15 amino acids long. CDR3 amino acids: CASSIRTSGASEQYF. The DNA for the CDR3 is TGTGCCAGTAGTATCCGGACTAGCGGGGCCAGCGAGCAGTACTTC.

V and J are TRBV2 and TRBJ2-7, with 14 bases that match TRBD2. Germline V gene lookup returns CDR1 SNHLY and CDR2 FYNNEI. The CDR3 runs 19 residues. V gave up 3 bases and J gave up 0 bases; unmatched junction bases: 10. Here the CDR3 reads CASSDLVGLAGGLSYEQYF. The CDR3 region has the DNA TGTGCCAGCAGTGACCTAGTCGGACTAGCGGGAGGCCTCTCCTACGAGCAGTACTTC.